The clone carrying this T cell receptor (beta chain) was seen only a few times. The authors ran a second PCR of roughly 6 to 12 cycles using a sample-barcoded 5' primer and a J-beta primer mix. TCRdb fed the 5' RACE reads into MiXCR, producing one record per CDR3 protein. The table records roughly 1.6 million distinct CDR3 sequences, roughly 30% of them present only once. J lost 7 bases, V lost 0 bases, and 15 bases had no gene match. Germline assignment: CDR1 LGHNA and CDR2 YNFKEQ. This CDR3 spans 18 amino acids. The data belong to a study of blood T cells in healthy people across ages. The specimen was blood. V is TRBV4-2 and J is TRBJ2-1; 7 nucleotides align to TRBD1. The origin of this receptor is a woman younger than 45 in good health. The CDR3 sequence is CASSQDFQGRQGQNEQFF. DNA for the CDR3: TGTGCCAGCAGCCAAGATTTCCAAGGGCGACAGGGCCAAAATGAGCAGTTCTTC.